This T cell receptor beta chain appears in the sequencing data of a study of chemoradiotherapy in HPV16-positive cancers. Study details: Two HPV16-positive patients' cells yielded candidate HPV-specific clones and common motifs.

The protocol was immunoSEQ multiplex PCR, while the TCRdb copy is restricted to in-frame clones and leaves out a portion. The sample lists roughly 14,000 clones; about four fifths were seen once. This clonotype originated in a human donor with HPV-associated anogenital cancer. The sample was collected from a patient who underwent chemoradiotherapy.

The CDR3 region is CASSPGTNSPLHF. CDR3 in DNA: TGTGCCAGCTCACCAGGGACGAATTCACCCCTCCACTTT. The chain has TRBV18 and TRBJ1-6, with a tentative D call TRBD1 (5 bases). CDR1 is KGHSH, CDR2 LQKENI, per germline. The CDR3 covers 13 residues. The V end lost 2 bases, the J end lost 7 bases, and 6 bases lay between the germline ends.